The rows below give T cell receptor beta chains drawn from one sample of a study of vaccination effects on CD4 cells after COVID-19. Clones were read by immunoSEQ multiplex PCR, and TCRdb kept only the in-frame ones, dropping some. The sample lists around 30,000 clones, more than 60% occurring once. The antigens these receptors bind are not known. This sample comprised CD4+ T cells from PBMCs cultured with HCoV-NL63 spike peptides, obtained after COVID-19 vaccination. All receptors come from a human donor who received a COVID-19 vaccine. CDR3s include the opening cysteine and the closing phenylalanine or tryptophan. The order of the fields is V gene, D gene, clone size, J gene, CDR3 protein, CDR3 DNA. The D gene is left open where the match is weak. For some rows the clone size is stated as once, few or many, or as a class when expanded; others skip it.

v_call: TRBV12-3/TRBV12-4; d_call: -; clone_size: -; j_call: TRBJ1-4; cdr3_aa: CATKRGRNEKLFF; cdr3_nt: TGTGCCACCAAGCGGGGGCGTAATGAAAAACTGTTTTTT
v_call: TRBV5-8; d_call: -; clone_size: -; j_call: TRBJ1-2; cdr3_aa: CASSLEGINYGYTF; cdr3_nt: TGTGCCAGCAGCTTGGAGGGGATAAACTATGGCTACACCTTC
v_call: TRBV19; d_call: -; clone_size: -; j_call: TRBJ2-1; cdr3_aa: CASRTRRAKENEQFF; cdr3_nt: TGTGCCAGTAGAACCCGCCGGGCCAAGGAGAATGAGCAGTTCTTC
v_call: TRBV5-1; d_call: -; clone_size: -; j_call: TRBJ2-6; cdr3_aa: CASSEDSGANVLTF; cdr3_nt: TGCGCCAGCAGCGAGGACTCTGGGGCCAACGTCCTGACTTTC
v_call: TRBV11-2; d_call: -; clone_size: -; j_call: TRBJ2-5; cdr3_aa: CASSQGRKNQETQYF; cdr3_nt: TGTGCCAGCAGCCAAGGAAGGAAAAACCAAGAGACCCAGTACTTC
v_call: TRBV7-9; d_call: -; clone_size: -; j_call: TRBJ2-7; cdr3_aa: CASSPLRYEQYF; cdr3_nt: TGTGCCAGCAGCCCCTTAAGATACGAGCAGTACTTC
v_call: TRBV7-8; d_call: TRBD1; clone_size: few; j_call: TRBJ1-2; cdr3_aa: CASSFTLGGQGASYGYTF; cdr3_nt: TGTGCCAGCAGCTTTACCCTCGGCGGGCAGGGGGCATCCTATGGCTACACCTTC
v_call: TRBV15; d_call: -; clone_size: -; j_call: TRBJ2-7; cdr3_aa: CATSRDLSLEQYF; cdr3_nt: TGTGCCACCAGCAGAGATTTATCGCTCGAGCAGTACTTC
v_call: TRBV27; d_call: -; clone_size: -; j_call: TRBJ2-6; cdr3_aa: CASSLRVGANVLTF; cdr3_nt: TGTGCCAGCAGTTTACGGGTAGGGGCCAACGTCCTGACTTTC
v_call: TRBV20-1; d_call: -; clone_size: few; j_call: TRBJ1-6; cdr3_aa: CSASVGRNSPLHF; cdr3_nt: TGCAGTGCTAGTGTAGGTAGAAATTCACCCCTCCACTTT